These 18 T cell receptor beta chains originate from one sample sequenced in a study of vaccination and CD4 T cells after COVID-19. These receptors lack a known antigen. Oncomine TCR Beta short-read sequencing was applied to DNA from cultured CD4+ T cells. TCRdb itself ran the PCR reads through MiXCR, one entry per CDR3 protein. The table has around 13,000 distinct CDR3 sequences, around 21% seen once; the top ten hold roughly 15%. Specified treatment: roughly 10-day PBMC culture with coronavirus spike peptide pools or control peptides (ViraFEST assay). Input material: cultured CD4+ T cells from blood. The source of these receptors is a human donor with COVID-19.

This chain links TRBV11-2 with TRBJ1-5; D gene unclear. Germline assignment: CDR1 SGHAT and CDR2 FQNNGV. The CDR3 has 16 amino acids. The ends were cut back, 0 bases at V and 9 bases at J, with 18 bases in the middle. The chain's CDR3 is CASSLEGPGTPGPQHF. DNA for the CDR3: TGTGCCAGCAGCTTAGAAGGGCCCGGTACCCCGGGGCCCCAGCATTTT.

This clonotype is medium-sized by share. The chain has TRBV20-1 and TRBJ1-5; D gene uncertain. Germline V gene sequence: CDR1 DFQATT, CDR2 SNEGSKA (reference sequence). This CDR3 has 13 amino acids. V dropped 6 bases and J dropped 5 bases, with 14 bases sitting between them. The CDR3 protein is CSALDSFYQPQHF. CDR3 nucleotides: TGCAGTGCCCTGGACTCATTTTATCAGCCCCAGCATTTT.

CDR3 loop: CASSPRTGNNEKLFF. CDR3 nucleotides: TGTGCCAGCTCACCACGGACAGGGAATAATGAAAAACTGTTTTTT. The V call is TRBV18, the J call TRBJ1-4; 8 bases map to TRBD1. V shed 1 base and J 4 bases; nucleotides not matched to a gene: 2. The germline gives CDR1 KGHSH, CDR2 LQKENI. This CDR3 spans 15 amino acids.

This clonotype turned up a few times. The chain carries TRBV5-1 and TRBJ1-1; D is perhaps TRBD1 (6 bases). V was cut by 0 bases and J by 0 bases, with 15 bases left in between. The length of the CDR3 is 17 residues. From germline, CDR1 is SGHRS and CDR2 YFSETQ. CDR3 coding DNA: TGCGCCAGCAGCTTGGGGCGGGATTGGGGGCTGAACACTGAAGCTTTCTTT. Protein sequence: CASSLGRDWGLNTEAFF.

The CDR3 nucleotides are TGTGCCAGCAGTGGCCAACAGGGTTGGTCGGGCTACACCTTC. As protein: CASSGQQGWSGYTF. The rearrangement uses TRBV2 and TRBJ1-2; D might be TRBD1 (6 bases). Germline assignment: CDR1 SNHLY and CDR2 FYNNEI. The CDR3 spans 14 residues. Trimming cost V 4 bases and J 8 bases, with 17 bases left between them.

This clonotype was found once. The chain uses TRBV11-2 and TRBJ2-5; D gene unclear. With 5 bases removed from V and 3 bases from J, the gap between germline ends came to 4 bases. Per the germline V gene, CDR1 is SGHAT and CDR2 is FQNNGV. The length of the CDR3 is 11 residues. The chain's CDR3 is CASSDKETQYF. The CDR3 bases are TGTGCCAGCAGCGACAAAGAGACCCAGTACTTC.

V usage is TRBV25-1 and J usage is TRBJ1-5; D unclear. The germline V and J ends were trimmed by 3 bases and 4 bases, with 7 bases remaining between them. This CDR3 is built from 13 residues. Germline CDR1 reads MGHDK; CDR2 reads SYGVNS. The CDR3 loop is CASSDDRNQPQHF. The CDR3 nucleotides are TGTGCCAGCAGTGACGACCGAAATCAGCCCCAGCATTTT. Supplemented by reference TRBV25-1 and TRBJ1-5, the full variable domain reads EADIYQTPRYLVIGTGKKITLECSQTMGHDKMYWYQQDPGMELHLIHYSYGVNSTEKGDLSSESTVSRIRTEHFPLTLESARPSHTSQYLCASSDDRNQPQHFGDGTRLSIL.

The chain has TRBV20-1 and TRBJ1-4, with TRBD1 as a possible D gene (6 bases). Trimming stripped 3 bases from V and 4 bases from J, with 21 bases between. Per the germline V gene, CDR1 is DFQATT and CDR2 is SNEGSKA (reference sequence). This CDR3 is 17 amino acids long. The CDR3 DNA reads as TGCAGTGCTAGTATTAGGGGGGCCTCTGCGTATAATGAAAAACTGTTTTTT. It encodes CSASIRGASAYNEKLFF.

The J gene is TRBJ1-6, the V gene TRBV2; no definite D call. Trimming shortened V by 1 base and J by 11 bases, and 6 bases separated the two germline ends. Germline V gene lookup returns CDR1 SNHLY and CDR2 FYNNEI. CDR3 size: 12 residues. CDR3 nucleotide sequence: TGTGCCAGCAGTGAAGTTGGGCCACCCCTCCACTTT. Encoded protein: CASSEVGPPLHF.

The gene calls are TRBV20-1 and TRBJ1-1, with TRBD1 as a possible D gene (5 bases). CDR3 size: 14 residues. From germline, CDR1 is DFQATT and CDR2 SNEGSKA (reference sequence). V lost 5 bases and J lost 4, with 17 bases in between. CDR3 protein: CSALDHRGGTEAFF. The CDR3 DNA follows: TGCAGTGCTCTCGACCACCGGGGCGGCACTGAAGCTTTCTTT.

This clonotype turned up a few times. The CDR3 spells CSVARGGTGVDEQYF. The CDR3 bases are TGCAGCGTAGCCCGGGGAGGGACAGGGGTCGACGAGCAGTACTTC. The chain joins TRBV29-1 to TRBJ2-7; 10 bases agree with TRBD1. The CDR3 extends over 15 amino acids. Losses at the gene ends were 6 bases for V and 5 bases for J; bases not matched to a gene: 13. Germline CDR1 and CDR2: SQVTM and ANQGSEA.

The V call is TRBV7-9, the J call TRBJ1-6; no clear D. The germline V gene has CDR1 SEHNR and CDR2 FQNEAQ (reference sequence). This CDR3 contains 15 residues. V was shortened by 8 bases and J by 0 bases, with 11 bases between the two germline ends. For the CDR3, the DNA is TGTGCCAGCGAACGGACTAGCTCCTATAATTCACCCCTCCACTTT. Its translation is CASERTSSYNSPLHF.

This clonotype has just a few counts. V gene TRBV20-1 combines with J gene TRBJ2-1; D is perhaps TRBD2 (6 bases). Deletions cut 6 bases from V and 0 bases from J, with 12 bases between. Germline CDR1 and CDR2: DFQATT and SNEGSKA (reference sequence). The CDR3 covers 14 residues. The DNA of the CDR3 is TGCAGTGCGGAGGGATCCAACTCCTACAATGAGCAGTTCTTC. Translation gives CSAEGSNSYNEQFF.

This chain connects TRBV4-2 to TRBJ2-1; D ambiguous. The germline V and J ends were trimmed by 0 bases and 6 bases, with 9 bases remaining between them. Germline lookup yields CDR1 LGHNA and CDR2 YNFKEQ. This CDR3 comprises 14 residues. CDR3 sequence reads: CASSQDDGFNEQFF. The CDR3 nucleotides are TGTGCCAGCAGCCAAGATGATGGTTTCAATGAGCAGTTCTTC.

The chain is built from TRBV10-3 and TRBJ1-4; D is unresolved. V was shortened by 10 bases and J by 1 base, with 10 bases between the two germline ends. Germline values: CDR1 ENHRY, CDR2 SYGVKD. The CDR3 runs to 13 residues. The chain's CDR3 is CATQTKTNEKLFF. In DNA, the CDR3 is TGTGCCACCCAGACAAAAACTAATGAAAAACTGTTTTTT.

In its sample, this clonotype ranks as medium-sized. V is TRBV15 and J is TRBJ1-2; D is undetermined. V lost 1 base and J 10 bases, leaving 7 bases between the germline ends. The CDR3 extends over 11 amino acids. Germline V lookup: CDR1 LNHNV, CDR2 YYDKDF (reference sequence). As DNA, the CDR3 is TGTGCCACCAGCAGAGGACAAGCCTACACCTTC. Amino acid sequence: CATSRGQAYTF.

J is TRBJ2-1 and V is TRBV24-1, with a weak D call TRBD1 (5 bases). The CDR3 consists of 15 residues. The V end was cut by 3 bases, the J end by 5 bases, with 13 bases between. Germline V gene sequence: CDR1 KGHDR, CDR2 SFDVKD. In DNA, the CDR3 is TGTGCCACCAGTGATAGATCAGGGTCCCACAATGAGCAGTTCTTC. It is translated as CATSDRSGSHNEQFF.

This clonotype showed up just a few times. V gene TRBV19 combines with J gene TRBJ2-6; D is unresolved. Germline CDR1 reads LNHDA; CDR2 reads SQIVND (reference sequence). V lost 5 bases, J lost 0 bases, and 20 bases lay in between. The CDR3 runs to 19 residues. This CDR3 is CASSPRRPPVSSGANVLTF. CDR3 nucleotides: TGTGCCAGTAGTCCCCGAAGGCCCCCGGTGAGCTCTGGGGCCAACGTCCTGACTTTC.